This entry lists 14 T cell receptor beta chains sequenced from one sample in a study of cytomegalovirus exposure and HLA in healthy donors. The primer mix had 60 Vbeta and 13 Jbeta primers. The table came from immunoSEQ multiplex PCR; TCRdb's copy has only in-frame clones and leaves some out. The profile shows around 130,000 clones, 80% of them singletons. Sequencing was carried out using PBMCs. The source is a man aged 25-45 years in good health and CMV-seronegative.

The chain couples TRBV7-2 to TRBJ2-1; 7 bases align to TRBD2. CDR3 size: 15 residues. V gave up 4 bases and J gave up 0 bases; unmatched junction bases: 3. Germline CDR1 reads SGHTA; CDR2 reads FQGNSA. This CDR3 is CASSSGGGSYNEQFF. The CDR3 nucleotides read TGTGCCAGCAGCTCGGGCGGGGGCTCCTACAATGAGCAGTTCTTC.

The CDR3, as DNA: TGCGCCAGCAGCGCTCGGACAGGGGGTTTGGGCTACACCTTC. Its translation is CASSARTGGLGYTF. The V and J genes are TRBV5-1 and TRBJ1-2; 10 bases align to TRBD1. Germline CDR1 SGHRS, CDR2 YFSETQ. The CDR3 runs 14 residues. J was trimmed by 8 bases and V by 4 bases; bases with no gene match: 8. The full variable domain, in which reference TRBV5-1 and TRBJ1-2 provide the parts outside the CDR3, is KAGVTQTPRYLIKTRGQQVTLSCSPISGHRSVSWYQQTPGQGLQFLFEYFSETQRNKGNFPGRFSGRQFSNSRSEMNVSTLELGDSALYLCASSARTGGLGYTFGSGTRLTVV.

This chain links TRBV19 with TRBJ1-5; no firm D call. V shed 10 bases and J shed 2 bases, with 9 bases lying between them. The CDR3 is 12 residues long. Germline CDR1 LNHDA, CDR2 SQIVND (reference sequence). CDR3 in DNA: TGTGCCACCGGAGAGGGCAATCAGCCCCAGCATTTT. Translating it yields CATGEGNQPQHF.

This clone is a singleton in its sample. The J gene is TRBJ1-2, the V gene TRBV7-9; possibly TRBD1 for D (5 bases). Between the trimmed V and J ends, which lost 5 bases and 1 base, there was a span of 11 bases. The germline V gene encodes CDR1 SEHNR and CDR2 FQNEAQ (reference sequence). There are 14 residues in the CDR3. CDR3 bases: TGTGCCAGCAGCCCCGCAGGGTATAACTATGGCTACACCTTC. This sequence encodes CASSPAGYNYGYTF.

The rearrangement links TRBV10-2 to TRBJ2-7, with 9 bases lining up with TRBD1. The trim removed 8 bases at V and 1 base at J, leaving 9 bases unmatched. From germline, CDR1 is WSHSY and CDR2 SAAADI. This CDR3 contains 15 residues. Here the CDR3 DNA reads TGCGCCAGCGCAAATTCACAGGGGGCGTCCTACGAGCAGTACTTC. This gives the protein CASANSQGASYEQYF.

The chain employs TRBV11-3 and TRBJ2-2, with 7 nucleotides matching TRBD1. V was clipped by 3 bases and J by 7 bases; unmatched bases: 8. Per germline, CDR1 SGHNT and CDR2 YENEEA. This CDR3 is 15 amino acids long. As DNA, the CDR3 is TGTGCCAGCAGCTTCGTGACAGGGTCGGGCGGGGAGCTGTTTTTT. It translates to CASSFVTGSGGELFF.

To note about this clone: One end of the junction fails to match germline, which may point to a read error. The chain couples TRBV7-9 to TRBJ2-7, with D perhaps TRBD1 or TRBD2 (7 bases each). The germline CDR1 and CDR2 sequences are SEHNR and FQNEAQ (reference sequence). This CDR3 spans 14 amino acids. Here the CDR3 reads CSSRGGGDLYEQYF. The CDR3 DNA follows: TGTTCCAGCAGGGGGGGTGGAGACCTTTACGAGCAGTACTTC. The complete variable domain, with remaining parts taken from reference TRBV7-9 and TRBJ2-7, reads DTGVSQNPRHKITKRGQNVTFRCDPISEHNRLYWYRQTLGQGPEFLTYFQNEAQLEKSRLLSDRFSAERPKGSFSTLEIQRTEQGDSAMYLCSSRGGGDLYEQYFGPGTRLTVT.

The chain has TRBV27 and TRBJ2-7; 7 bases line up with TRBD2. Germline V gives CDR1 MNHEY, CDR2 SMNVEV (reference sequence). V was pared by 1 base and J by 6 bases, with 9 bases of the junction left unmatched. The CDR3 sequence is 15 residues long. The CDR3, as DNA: TGTGCCAGCAGTTTATTAGGACAACGCGGGAGCGAGCAGTACTTC. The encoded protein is CASSLLGQRGSEQYF.

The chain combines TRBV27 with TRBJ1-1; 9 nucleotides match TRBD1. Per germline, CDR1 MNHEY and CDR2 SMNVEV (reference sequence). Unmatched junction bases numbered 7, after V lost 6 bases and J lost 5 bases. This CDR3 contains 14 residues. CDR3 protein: CASRDTGGRTEAFF. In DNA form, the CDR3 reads TGTGCCAGCAGGGATACAGGGGGCCGAACTGAAGCTTTCTTT.

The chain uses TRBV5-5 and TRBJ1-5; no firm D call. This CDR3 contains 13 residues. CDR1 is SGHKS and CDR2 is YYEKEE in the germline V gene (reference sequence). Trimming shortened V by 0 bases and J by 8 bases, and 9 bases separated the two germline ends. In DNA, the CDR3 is TGTGCCAGCAGCTTGGGACGGGTCGAGCCCCAGCATTTT. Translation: CASSLGRVEPQHF.

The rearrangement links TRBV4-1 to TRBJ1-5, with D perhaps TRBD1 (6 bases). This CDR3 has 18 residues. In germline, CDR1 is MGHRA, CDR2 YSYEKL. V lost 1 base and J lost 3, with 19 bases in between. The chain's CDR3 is CASSQGLAGEEFNQPQHF. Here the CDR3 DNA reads TGCGCCAGCAGCCAAGGTTTGGCAGGGGAAGAGTTCAATCAGCCCCAGCATTTT.

The CDR3 protein is CASTWRREQFF. For the CDR3, the DNA is TGTGCCAGCACCTGGCGGAGGGAGCAGTTCTTC. The chain recombines TRBV6-6 with TRBJ2-1, with D possibly TRBD2 on 5 matching bases. CDR3 size: 11 residues. Germline CDR1 MNHNY, CDR2 SVGAGI (reference sequence). V was clipped by 7 bases and J by 10 bases, with 11 bases between them.

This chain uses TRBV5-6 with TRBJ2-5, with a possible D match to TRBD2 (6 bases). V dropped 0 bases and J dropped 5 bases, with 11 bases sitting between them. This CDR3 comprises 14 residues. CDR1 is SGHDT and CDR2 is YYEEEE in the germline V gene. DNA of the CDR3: TGTGCCAGCAGCTTGGCAGGAGGGATGGAGACCCAGTACTTC. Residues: CASSLAGGMETQYF.

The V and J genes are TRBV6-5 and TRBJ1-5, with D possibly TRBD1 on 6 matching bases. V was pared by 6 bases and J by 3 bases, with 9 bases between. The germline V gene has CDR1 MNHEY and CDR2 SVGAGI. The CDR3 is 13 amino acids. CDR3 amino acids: CASSDRFNQPQHF. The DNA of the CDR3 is TGTGCCAGCAGCGACAGGTTCAATCAGCCCCAGCATTTT.